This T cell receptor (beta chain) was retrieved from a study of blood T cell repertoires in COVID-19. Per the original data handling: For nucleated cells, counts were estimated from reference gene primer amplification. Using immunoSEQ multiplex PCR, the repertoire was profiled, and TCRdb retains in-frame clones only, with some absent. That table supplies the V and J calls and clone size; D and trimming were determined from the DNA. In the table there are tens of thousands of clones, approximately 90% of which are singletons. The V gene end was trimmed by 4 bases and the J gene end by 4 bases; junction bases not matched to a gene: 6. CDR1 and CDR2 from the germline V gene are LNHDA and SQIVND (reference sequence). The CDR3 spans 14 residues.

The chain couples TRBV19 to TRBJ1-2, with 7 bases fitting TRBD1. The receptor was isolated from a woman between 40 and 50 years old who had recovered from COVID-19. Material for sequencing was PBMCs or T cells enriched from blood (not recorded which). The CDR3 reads CASSTQAGGYGYTF. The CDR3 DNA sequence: TGTGCCAGTAGTACCCAGGCAGGGGGCTATGGCTACACCTTC.